This TCR beta chain was found in a study of blood T cell repertoires in COVID-19. Data came from immunoSEQ multiplex PCR; TCRdb stores just in-frame clones and leaves some out. This table has more than 200,000 clones, over 75% appearing once. Germline V gene sequence: CDR1 MGHRA, CDR2 YSYEKL. The CDR3 spans 18 residues. Between the trimmed V and J ends, which lost 1 base and 3 bases, there was a span of 19 bases. Input material: PBMCs or T cells enriched from blood (not recorded which). The rearrangement links TRBV4-1 to TRBJ2-4; possible D gene TRBD2, 5 bases. This clonotype was obtained from a man aged 25-45 years in a cohort exposed to, infected with or recovered from COVID-19 (not recorded which). The chain's CDR3 is CASSQGRSRERDKNIQYF. The DNA of the CDR3 is TGCGCCAGCAGCCAAGGACGGTCGAGGGAGAGGGACAAAAACATTCAGTACTTC.